Listed below are T cell receptor beta chains from one sample, sequenced in a study of cytomegalovirus exposure and HLA in healthy donors. Clones were read by immunoSEQ multiplex PCR, and TCRdb kept only the in-frame ones, dropping some. The sample shows 130,000 to 150,000 clones, over 60% of them seen only once. Specimen: PBMCs. All receptors come from a woman between 45 and 60 years old in good health and CMV-seronegative. CDR3s include the opening cysteine and the closing phenylalanine or tryptophan. Each record gives: D gene, J gene, clone size, V gene, CDR3 protein, CDR3 DNA. The D gene is left open where the match is weak. Rows give clone size only sometimes, using once, few, many, or a class for an expanded clone.

.,TRBJ2-1,.,TRBV19,CASSISRGDRNEQFF,TGTGCCAGTAGTATATCCAGGGGAGATAGGAATGAGCAGTTCTTC
TRBD1,TRBJ1-2,.,TRBV19,CASTPILGDSRISNYGYTF,TGTGCCAGTACCCCTATCTTGGGGGACAGCAGAATTTCTAACTATGGCTACACCTTC
TRBD2,TRBJ2-7,.,TRBV7-8,CASSLELAGLYEQYF,TGTGCCAGCAGCTTAGAGCTAGCGGGGTTATACGAGCAGTACTTC
TRBD1,TRBJ1-1,many,TRBV6-1,CASRDTGGTVAFF,TGTGCCAGCAGAGACACAGGGGGGACAGTAGCTTTCTTT
TRBD1,TRBJ2-7,.,TRBV7-9,CASSHRPGTGGYEQYF,TGTGCCAGCAGCCACAGACCCGGGACAGGGGGCTACGAGCAGTACTTC
.,TRBJ1-5,once,TRBV6-1,CASTRGRQGNQPQHF,TGTGCCAGCACCCGGGGGAGGCAAGGCAATCAGCCCCAGCATTTT
TRBD1,TRBJ1-6,.,TRBV6-4,CASSPGTDNSPLHF,TGTGCCAGCAGCCCCGGGACAGATAATTCACCCCTCCACTTT
TRBD1,TRBJ1-5,.,TRBV2,CASSPRGLGGNQPQHF,TGTGCCAGCAGCCCCAGGGGGCTGGGGGGCAATCAGCCCCAGCATTTT
TRBD1,TRBJ2-6,.,TRBV6-6,CASSWTGSSGANVLTF,TGTGCCAGCAGTTGGACAGGGAGCTCTGGGGCCAACGTCCTGACTTTC
TRBD1,TRBJ2-7,.,TRBV6-1,CASSEWTGRSYEQYF,TGTGCCAGCAGTGAATGGACAGGGAGATCCTACGAGCAGTACTTC
.,TRBJ1-1,.,TRBV30,CAWSGQENTEAFF,TGTGCCTGGAGTGGACAGGAGAACACTGAAGCTTTCTTT
TRBD1,TRBJ2-3,.,TRBV7-9,CASRSGTGSTDTQYF,TGTGCCAGCAGGTCCGGGACAGGGAGCACAGATACGCAGTATTTT
TRBD2,TRBJ2-7,.,TRBV7-9,CASSSSGGVYEQYF,TGTGCCAGCAGCTCTAGCGGGGGGGTCTACGAGCAGTACTTC
.,TRBJ2-2,.,TRBV4-2,CASSQDGQSGELFF,TGTGCCAGCAGCCAAGATGGACAATCCGGGGAGCTGTTTTTT
TRBD2,TRBJ2-7,.,TRBV7-8,CASSLTGGSYEQYF,TGTGCCAGCAGCTTAACGGGGGGCTCCTACGAGCAGTACTTC
.,TRBJ2-2,.,TRBV11-3,CASSSRTANTGELFF,TGTGCCAGCAGCTCTCGGACAGCGAACACCGGGGAGCTGTTTTTT
TRBD1,TRBJ1-5,.,TRBV19,CASSSTGRRDNQPQHF,TGTGCCAGTAGCTCGACAGGGCGGAGGGACAATCAGCCCCAGCATTTT
TRBD1,TRBJ2-3,.,TRBV19,CASSKAFGQGITDTQYF,TGTGCCAGTTCGAAGGCTTTCGGACAGGGAATCACAGATACGCAGTATTTT